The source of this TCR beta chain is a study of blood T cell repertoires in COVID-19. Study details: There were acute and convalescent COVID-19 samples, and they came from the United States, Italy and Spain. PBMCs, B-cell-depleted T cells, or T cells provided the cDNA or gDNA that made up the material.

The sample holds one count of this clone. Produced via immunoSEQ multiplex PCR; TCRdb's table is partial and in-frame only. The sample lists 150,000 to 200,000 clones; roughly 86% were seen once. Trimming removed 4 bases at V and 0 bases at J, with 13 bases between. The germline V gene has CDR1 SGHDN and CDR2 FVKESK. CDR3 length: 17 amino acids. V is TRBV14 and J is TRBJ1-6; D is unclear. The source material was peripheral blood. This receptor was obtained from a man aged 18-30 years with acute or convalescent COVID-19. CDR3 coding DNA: TGTGCCAGCAGCCGAACTCTTACTCTCTCCTATAATTCACCCCTCCACTTT. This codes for CASSRTLTLSYNSPLHF.